These 13 T cell receptor beta chains were sequenced from one sample in a study of cytotoxic CD8 clonotypes in ibrutinib-treated CLL (dated by TCRdb to about 2021). To prepare the library, the immunoSEQ multiplex PCR assay was applied. Held by TCRdb, this immuneACCESS table contains in-frame sequences only and omits some clones. Under half of the omission traces to an unresolved V gene where checked; the cause of the rest is unknown. The sample data list around 310,000 clones, and almost 80% of these were observed just once. Of the sample, 6.7% is held by the ten largest clones. The sample consisted of PBMCs, taken before ibrutinib treatment. The receptors come from a human donor with chronic lymphocytic leukemia.

This clone was counted between two and nine times. The V call is TRBV4-3, the J call TRBJ2-7; 7 bases agree with TRBD1. Trimming at V came to 5 bases and at J to 6 bases, leaving 13 bases not matched to a gene. Germline CDR1 LGHNA, CDR2 YSLEER. The CDR3 is 15 residues long. The CDR3 sequence is CASSSQGLYGSEQYF. The CDR3 DNA is TGCGCCAGCAGCTCACAGGGGCTCTATGGAAGCGAGCAGTACTTC.

This chain uses TRBV30 with TRBJ2-7; D remains unclear. The V end was cut by 2 bases, the J end by 6 bases, with 8 bases between. Germline V gene lookup returns CDR1 GTSNPN and CDR2 SVGIG (reference sequence). The length of the CDR3 is 11 residues. CDR3 in amino acids: CAWSTSPEQYF. DNA for the CDR3: TGTGCCTGGAGTACCTCGCCCGAGCAGTACTTC.

The rearrangement joins TRBV7-9 to TRBJ2-1; 8 bases map to TRBD2. V lost 5 bases and J lost 0; bases outside the gene matches: 6. This CDR3 contains 16 residues. Germline V gives CDR1 SEHNR, CDR2 FQNEAQ (reference sequence). DNA of the CDR3: TGTGCCAGCAGCCAGAGAAGCGGGAGCTCCTACAATGAGCAGTTCTTC. Its protein is CASSQRSGSSYNEQFF. Variable domain in full (rest from reference TRBV7-9 and TRBJ2-1): DTGVSQNPRHKITKRGQNVTFRCDPISEHNRLYWYRQTLGQGPEFLTYFQNEAQLEKSRLLSDRFSAERPKGSFSTLEIQRTEQGDSAMYLCASSQRSGSSYNEQFFGPGTRLTVL.

This rearrangement joins TRBV30 to TRBJ1-2; TRBD1 matches 8 bases. Germline V gene lookup returns CDR1 GTSNPN and CDR2 SVGIG (reference sequence). Germline trimming cut 5 bases from V and 8 bases from J; bases unmatched to any gene: 7. The length of the CDR3 is 12 residues. The CDR3 DNA reads as TGTGCCTGGCAGGGGGCAGTGGAAGGCTACACCTTC. Amino acids: CAWQGAVEGYTF.

The gene calls are TRBV2 and TRBJ2-3; possibly TRBD1 or TRBD2 for D (5 bases each). CDR1 is SNHLY and CDR2 is FYNNEI in the germline V gene. The V end lost 7 bases, the J end lost 3 bases, and 8 bases lay between the germline ends. The CDR3 totals 12 residues. The CDR3 protein is CASNEGTDTQYF. As DNA, the CDR3 is TGTGCCAGCAACGAGGGGACAGATACGCAGTATTTT. Together with reference TRBV2 and TRBJ2-3, the CDR3 gives the full variable domain: EPEVTQTPSHQVTQMGQEVILRCVPISNHLYFYWYRQILGQKVEFLVSFYNNEISEKSEIFDDQFSVERPDGSNFTLKIRSTKLEDSAMYFCASNEGTDTQYFGPGTRLTVL.

The chain has TRBV5-4 and TRBJ2-3, with TRBD1 matching over 8 bases. The CDR3 length is 16 residues. V lost 3 bases, J lost 0 bases, and 6 bases stayed unmatched. Germline V gene lookup returns CDR1 SGHNT and CDR2 YYREEE (reference sequence). The DNA for the CDR3 is TGTGCCAGCAGCTATCGGACAGGGTTTAGCACAGATACGCAGTATTTT. Protein sequence: CASSYRTGFSTDTQYF.

This clone showed up just a few times. CDR3 residues: CASSLGGHNEQFF. The CDR3 DNA is TGTGCCAGCAGCTTAGGAGGCCACAATGAGCAGTTCTTC. The chain couples TRBV7-9 to TRBJ2-1; D remains ambiguous. CDR1 and CDR2 from the germline V gene are SEHNR and FQNEAQ (reference sequence). The V end was cut by 1 base, the J end by 5 bases, with 6 bases between. The CDR3 runs to 13 residues.

J is TRBJ1-2 and V is TRBV5-4; perhaps TRBD1 as D (6 bases). This CDR3 is 15 amino acids long. Between the trimmed V and J ends, which lost 3 bases and 2 bases, there was a span of 14 bases. Germline-derived CDR1 and CDR2 are SGHNT and YYREEE (reference sequence). CDR3 loop: CASSSQTGLNYGYTF. The CDR3 DNA sequence: TGTGCCAGCAGCTCCCAAACAGGGTTGAACTATGGCTACACCTTC. The full variable domain, with the rest looked up from reference TRBV5-4 and TRBJ1-2, is ETGVTQSPTHLIKTRGQQVTLRCSSQSGHNTVSWYQQALGQGPQFIFQYYREEENGRGNFPPRFSGLQFPNYSSELNVNALELDDSALYLCASSSQTGLNYGYTFGSGTRLTVV.

V and J are TRBV4-2 and TRBJ2-4; no firm D call. Per germline, CDR1 LGHNA and CDR2 YNFKEQ. Trimming stripped 5 bases from V and 0 bases from J, with 11 bases between. This CDR3 has 15 residues. The CDR3 bases are TGTGCCAGCAGCTCGGTGGCGGTAGCCAAAAACATTCAGTACTTC. It codes for CASSSVAVAKNIQYF.

The chain combines TRBV15 with TRBJ2-5; TRBD1 might be the D (6 bases). CDR3 length: 15 residues. CDR1 is LNHNV, CDR2 YYDKDF, per germline (reference sequence). V dropped 4 bases and J dropped 1 base, with 13 bases sitting between them. The CDR3 region has the DNA TGTGCCACCAGCACCTCCAGGACAGTCCAAGAGACCCAGTACTTC. Encoded protein: CATSTSRTVQETQYF.

The V gene is TRBV7-9, the J gene TRBJ2-7; 12 nucleotides match TRBD2. The CDR3 has 19 amino acids. Germline-derived CDR1 and CDR2 are SEHNR and FQNEAQ (reference sequence). V was pared by 4 bases and J by 3 bases, with 16 bases of the junction left unmatched. CDR3 nucleotide sequence: TGTGCCAGCAGCTGGGTCGGGACTCCAGGACTAGCGGGACTCTACGAGCAGTACTTC. Protein: CASSWVGTPGLAGLYEQYF.

This clone was found once. The CDR3 coding sequence is TGCAGCGCCCCGGGGGGGGGTAACACCGGGGAGCTGTTTTTT. Translated: CSAPGGGNTGELFF. V gene TRBV29-1 combines with J gene TRBJ2-2, with 8 bases identical to TRBD2. The length of the CDR3 is 14 residues. V gave up 7 bases and J gave up 2 bases; unmatched junction bases: 6. Germline assignment: CDR1 SQVTM and CDR2 ANQGSEA.

This chain links TRBV29-1 with TRBJ2-7; 12 bases match TRBD1. V lost 7 bases, J lost 0 bases, and 10 bases stayed unmatched. The CDR3 length is 16 residues. Germline V gene data show CDR1 as SQVTM and CDR2 as ANQGSEA. CDR3 nucleotide sequence: TGCAGCGCCGTGGGACAGGGGGCGAGTAGCTCCTACGAGCAGTACTTC. It yields the protein CSAVGQGASSSYEQYF.